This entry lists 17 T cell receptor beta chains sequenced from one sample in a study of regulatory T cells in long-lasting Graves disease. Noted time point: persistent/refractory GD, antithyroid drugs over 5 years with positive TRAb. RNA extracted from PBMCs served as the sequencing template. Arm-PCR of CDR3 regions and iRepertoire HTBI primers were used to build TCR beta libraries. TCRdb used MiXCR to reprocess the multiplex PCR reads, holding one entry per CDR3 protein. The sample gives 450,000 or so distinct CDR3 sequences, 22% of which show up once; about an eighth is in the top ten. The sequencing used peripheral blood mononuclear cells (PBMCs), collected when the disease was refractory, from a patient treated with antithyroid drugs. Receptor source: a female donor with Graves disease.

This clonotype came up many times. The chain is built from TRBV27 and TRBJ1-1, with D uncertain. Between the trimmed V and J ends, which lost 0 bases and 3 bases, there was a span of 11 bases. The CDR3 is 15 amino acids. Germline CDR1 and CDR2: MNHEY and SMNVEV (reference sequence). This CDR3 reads CASSLSGMSDTEAFF. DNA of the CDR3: TGTGCCAGCAGTTTATCAGGGATGAGCGACACTGAAGCTTTCTTT.

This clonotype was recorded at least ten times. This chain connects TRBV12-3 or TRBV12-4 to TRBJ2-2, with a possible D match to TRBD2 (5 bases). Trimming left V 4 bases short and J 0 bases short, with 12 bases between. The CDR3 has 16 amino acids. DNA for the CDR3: TGTGCCAGCAGTTCAGATAGCGACGCGAACACCGGGGAGCTGTTTTTT. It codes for CASSSDSDANTGELFF.

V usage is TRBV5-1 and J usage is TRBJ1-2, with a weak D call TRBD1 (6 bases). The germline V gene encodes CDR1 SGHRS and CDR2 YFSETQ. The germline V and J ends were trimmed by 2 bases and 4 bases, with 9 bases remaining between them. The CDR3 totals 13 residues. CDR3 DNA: TGCGCCAGCAGCTTCTTGGACAGCTATGGCTACACCTTC. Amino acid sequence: CASSFLDSYGYTF.

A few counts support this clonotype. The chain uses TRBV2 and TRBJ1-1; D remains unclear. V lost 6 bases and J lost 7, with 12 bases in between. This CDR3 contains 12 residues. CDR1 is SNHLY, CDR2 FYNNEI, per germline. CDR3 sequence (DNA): TGTGCCAGCAGAGATGGACGGGTTGAAGCTTTCTTT. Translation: CASRDGRVEAFF.

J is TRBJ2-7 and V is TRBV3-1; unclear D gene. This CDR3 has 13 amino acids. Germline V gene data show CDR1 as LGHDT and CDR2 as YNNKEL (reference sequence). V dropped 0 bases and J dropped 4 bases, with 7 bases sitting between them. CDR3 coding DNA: TGTGCCAGCAGCCAAGATAGGCAGTACGAGCAGTACTTC. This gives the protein CASSQDRQYEQYF.

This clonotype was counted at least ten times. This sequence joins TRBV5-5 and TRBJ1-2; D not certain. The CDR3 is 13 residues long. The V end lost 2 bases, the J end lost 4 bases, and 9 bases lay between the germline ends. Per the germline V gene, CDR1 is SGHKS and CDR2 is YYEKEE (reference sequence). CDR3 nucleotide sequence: TGTGCCAGCAGCTTAAGCCTCTCCTATGGCTACACCTTC. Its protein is CASSLSLSYGYTF.

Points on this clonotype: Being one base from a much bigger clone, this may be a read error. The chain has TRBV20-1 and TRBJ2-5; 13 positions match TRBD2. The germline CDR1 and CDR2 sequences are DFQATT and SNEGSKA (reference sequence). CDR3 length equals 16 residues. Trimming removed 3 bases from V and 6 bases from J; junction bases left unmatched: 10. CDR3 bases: TGCAGTGCTAGCCGTGGGACTAGCGGGAAACAAAAGACCCAGTACTTC. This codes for CSASRGTSGKQKTQYF.

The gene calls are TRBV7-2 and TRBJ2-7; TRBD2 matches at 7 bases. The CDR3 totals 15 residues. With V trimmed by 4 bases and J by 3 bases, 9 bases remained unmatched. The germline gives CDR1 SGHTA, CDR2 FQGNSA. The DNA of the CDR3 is TGTGCCAGCAGCTCCCGGGGGGAGGTCGGCTACGAGCAGTACTTC. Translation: CASSSRGEVGYEQYF.

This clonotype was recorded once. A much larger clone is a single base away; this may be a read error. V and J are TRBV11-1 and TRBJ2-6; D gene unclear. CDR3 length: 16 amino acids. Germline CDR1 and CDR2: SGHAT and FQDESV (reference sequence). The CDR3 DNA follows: TGTGCCGGCAGCTTAGCCGGTGTTCTCGGGGCCAACGTCCTGACTTTC. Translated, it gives CAGSLAGVLGANVLTF. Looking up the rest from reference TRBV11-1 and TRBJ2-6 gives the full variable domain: EAEVAQSPRYKITEKSQAVAFWCDPISGHATLYWYRQILGQGPELLVQFQDESVVDDSQLPKDRFSAERLKGVDSTLKIQPAELGDSAMYLCAGSLAGVLGANVLTFGAGSRLTVL.

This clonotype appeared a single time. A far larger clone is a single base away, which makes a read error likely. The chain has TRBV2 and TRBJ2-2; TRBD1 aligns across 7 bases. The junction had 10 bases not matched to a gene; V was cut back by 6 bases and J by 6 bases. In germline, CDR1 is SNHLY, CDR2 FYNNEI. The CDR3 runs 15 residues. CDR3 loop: CASRAGTARAGELFF. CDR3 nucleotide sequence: TGTGCCAGCAGGGCCGGGACAGCAAGGGCCGGGGAGCTGTTTTTT.

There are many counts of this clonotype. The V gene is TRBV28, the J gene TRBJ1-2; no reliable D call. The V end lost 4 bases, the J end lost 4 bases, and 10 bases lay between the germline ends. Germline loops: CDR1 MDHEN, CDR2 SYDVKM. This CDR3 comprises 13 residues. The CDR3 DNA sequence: TGTGCCAGCAGTTGGGGAGATTTCTATGGCTACACCTTC. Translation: CASSWGDFYGYTF.

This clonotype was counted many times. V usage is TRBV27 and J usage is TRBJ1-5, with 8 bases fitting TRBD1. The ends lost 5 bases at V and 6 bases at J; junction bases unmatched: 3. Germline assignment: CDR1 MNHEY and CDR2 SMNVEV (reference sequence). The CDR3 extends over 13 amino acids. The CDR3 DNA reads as TGTGCCAGCAGTGCGGACAGGGTTCAGCCCCAGCATTTT. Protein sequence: CASSADRVQPQHF.

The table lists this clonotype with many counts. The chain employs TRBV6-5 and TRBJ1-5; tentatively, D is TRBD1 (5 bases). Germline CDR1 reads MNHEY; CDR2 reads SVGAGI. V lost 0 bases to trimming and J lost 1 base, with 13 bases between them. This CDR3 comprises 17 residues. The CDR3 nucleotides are TGTGCCAGCAGTTACTCTAAACGGACATCGAGCAATCAGCCCCAGCATTTT. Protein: CASSYSKRTSSNQPQHF.

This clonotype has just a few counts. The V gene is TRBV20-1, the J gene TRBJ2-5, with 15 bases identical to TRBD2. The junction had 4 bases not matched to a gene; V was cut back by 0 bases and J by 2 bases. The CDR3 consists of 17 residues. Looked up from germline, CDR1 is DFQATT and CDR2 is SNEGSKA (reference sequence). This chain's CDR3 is CSARDGLAGGEQETQYF. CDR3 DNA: TGCAGTGCTAGAGATGGACTAGCGGGGGGGGAACAAGAGACCCAGTACTTC.

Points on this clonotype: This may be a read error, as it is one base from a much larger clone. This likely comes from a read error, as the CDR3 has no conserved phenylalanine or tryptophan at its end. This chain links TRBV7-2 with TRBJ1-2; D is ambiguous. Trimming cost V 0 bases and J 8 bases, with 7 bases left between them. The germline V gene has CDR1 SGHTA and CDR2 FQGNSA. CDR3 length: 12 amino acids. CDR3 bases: TGTGCCAGCAGCTTAGCGAGGTCGGGCTACACCCTC. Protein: CASSLARSGYTL.

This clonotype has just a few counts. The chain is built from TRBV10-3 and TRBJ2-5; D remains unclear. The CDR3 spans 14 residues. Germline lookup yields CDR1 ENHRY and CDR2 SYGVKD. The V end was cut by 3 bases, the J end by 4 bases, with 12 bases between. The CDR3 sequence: CAISDSRKGETQYF. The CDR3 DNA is TGTGCCATCAGTGACTCGAGAAAGGGAGAGACCCAGTACTTC.

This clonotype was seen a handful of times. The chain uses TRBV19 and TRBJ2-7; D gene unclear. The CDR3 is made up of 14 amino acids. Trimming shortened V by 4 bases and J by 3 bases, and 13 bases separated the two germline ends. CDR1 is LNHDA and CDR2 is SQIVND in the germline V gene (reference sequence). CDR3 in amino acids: CASSTPRGSYEQYF. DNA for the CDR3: TGTGCCAGTAGTACCCCAAGAGGCAGCTACGAGCAGTACTTC.